These T cell receptor beta chains were read from a single sample in a study of Ad26.COV2.S vaccination and SARS-CoV-2 variants. Profiling relied on immunoSEQ multiplex PCR, and the TCRdb table lists in-frame clones only, not all of them. This table holds some 340,000 clones, roughly 80% found once. The sample here was peripheral blood, taken in a trial of Ad26.COV2.S vaccine versus placebo. These TCRs come from a person aged 18-65 years who received the Ad26.COV2.S COVID-19 vaccine or a placebo. Each CDR3 is given with its conserved first and last residue. Each record gives: J gene, V gene, CDR3 length, CDR3 protein.

TRBJ1-3	TRBV9	15	CASSVAGTSGNTIYF
TRBJ2-3	TRBV9	15	CASSAVAGGSDTQYF
TRBJ2-1	TRBV7-3	13	CASSAYRYNEQFF
TRBJ1-5	TRBV7-2	16	CASSLDARGPRQPQHF
TRBJ1-4	TRBV12-3/TRBV12-4	11	CASTRGEKLFF
TRBJ1-3	TRBV7-6	17	CASSLETGAASGNTIYF
TRBJ2-7	TRBV9	16	CASSPPPGQASYEQYF
TRBJ2-7	TRBV27	15	CASSFRRQATYEQYF
TRBJ1-5	TRBV5-1	15	CASSALGQGNQPQHF
TRBJ1-4	TRBV30	16	CAWNASTPGRDEKLFF
TRBJ2-1	TRBV27	15	CASSLGDSVYNEQFF
TRBJ1-5	TRBV28	17	CASSPHRTEVSNQPQHF
TRBJ2-1	TRBV6-1	14	CASSEFQIYNEQFF
TRBJ1-5	TRBV18	13	CASSPSINQPQHF
TRBJ2-7	TRBV2	13	CASRGDGSYEQYF
TRBJ1-6	TRBV11-1	15	CASSLDSGTYPMLHF
TRBJ1-3	TRBV28	16	CASREQGASSGNTIYF
TRBJ2-2	TRBV18	18	CASSKELAGTANTGELFF
TRBJ2-3	TRBV6-6	11	CASSYQDTQYF
TRBJ2-4	TRBV5-6	14	CASSLRDSQNIQYF
TRBJ2-2	TRBV7-9	16	CASSSRQGRGTGELFF
TRBJ2-7	TRBV29-1	11	CSVDRAGEQYF
TRBJ1-1	TRBV6-1	17	CASSEGSTILRRTEAFF
TRBJ2-2	TRBV5-1	19	CASSFRLAGVTSGTGELFF
TRBJ1-2	TRBV28	17	CASSLPPIGGGGYGYTF
TRBJ2-5	TRBV5-1	15	CASSWGGTLQETQYF
TRBJ1-1	TRBV6-4	16	CASSDSEIGGPTEAFF